This TCR beta chain was found in a study of T cells in localized non-small cell lung cancer. Findings and caveats of the study: Increased T cell density in blood showed an association with longer overall survival. Of the tissues analyzed, uninvolved adjacent lung showed maximal T cell clonality, greater than tumor. Heterogeneity remains possible, as sequencing covered one tumor region only. The study detected a median approximately 55 of the top 100 tumor clones in adjacent lung.

Here immunoSEQ multiplex PCR was the method, and the copy in TCRdb shows in-frame clones only, minus some. The sample includes about 6,400 clones, approximately 90% of them seen just once. Looked up from germline, CDR1 is SGHTA and CDR2 is FQGNSA. CDR3 length equals 16 residues. V lost 6 bases, J lost 0 bases, and 12 bases lay in between. In the case of this clone: Its cognate antigen is unknown.

This TCR was recovered from a male donor at least 60 years old with stage I lung adenocarcinoma. The chain couples TRBV7-2 to TRBJ1-6, with D unclear. The sample was peripheral blood, taken before any cancer treatment. This chain's CDR3 is CASSLALSSYNSPLHF. The DNA of the CDR3 is TGTGCCAGCAGTCTGGCACTCAGCTCCTATAATTCACCCCTCCACTTT. The full variable domain, its missing parts supplied by reference TRBV7-2 and TRBJ1-6, is GAGVSQSPSNKVTEKGKDVELRCDPISGHTALYWYRQSLGQGLEFLIYFQGNSAPDKSGLPSDRFSAERTGGSVSTLTIQRTQQEDSAVYLCASSLALSSYNSPLHFGNGTRLTVT.